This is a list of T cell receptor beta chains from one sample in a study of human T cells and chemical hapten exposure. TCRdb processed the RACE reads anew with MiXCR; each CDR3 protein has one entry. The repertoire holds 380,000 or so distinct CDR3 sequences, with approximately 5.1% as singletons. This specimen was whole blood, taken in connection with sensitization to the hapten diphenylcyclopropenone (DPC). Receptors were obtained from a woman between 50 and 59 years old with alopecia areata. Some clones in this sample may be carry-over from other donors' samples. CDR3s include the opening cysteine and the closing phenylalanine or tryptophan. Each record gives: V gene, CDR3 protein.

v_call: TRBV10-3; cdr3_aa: CAISGRQGFIDTQYF
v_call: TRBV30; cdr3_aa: CAWSPSDTQYF
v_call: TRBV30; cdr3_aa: CAWSVYPGSTYEQYF
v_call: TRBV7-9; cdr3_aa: CASSTRQGAANEKLFF
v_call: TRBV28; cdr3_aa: CASSPWTGLSNQPQHF
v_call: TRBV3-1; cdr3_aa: CASSPGAVGEKLFF
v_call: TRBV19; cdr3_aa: CASSINRQSYGYTF
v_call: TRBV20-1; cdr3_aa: CRGFGGESSYNSPLHF
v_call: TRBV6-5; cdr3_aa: CASSLGGPYNSPLHF
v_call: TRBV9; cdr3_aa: CASSVDRGAGNTIYF
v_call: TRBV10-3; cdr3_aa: CAISESGTQAFF
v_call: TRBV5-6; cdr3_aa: CASSPSLGGNQPQHF
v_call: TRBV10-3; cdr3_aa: CAIGAGDTRNTIYF
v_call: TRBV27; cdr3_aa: CASSLAPGRNEQFF
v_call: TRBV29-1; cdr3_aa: CSVSQGANSPLHF
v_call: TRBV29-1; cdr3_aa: CSVEDQSGDTEAFF
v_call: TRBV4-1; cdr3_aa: CASSPLEGRQPQHF
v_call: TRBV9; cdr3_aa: CASSSDSSYEQYF
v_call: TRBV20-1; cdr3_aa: CSASSLGLWTGQETQYF
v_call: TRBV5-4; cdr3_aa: CASSWGGEVYEQYF
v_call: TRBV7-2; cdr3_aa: CASSLARRQETQYF
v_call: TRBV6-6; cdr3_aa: CASSYSGVGSPLHF
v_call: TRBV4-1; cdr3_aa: CASSQLAGAGNTIYF
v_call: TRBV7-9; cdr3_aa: CASNQYGTGANVLTF
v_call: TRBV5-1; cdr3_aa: CSSSSRVAGVTDTQYF
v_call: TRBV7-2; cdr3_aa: CASSLFVGNQETQYF
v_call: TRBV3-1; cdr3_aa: CASSQDRGLNTEAFF
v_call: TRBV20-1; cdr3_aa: CSARGIQGSGFNYGYTF
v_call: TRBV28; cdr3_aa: CAIRGAGDPWQFF
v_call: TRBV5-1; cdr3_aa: CASSLDFPYEQYF
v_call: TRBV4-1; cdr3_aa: CASSQMSGGYTEAFF
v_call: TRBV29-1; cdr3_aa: CSAYDTTGGMFF
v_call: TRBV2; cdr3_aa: CASSFGTSDYTGELFF
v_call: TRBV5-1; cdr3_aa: CASSLEPPLHF
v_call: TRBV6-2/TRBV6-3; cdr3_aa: CASSRSGQNHYGYTF
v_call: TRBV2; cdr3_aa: CASKDRGVEKLFF
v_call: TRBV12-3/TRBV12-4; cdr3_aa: CASRGTVGGEKLFF
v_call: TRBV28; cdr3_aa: CASRGRGNTEAFF
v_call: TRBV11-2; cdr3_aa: CASSLGTPNQPQHF
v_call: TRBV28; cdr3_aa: CASSRGLAGTDNEQFF
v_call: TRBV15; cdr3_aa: CATSDRGLFEAFF
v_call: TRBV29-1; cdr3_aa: CSVTGGGSGANVLTF
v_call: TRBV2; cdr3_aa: CASSLYYEQYF
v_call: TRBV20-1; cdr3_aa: CSATIGTGGKGLAGSPDTQYF
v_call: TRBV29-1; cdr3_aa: CSVRRAGTEAFF
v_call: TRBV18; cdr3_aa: CASSPKMGLGKETQYF